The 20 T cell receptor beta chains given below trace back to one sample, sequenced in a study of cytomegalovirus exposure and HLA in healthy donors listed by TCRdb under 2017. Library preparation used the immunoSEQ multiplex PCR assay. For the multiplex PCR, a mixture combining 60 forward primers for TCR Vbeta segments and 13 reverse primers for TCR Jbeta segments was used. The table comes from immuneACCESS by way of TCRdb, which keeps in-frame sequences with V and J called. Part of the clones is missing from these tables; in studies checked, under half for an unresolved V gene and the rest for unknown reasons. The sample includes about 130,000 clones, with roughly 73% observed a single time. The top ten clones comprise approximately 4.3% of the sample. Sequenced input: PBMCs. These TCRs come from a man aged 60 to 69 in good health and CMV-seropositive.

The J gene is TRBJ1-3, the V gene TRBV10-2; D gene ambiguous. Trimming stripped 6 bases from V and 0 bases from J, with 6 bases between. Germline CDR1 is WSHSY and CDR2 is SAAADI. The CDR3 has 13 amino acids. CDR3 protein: CASRSHSGNTIYF. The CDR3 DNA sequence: TGCGCCAGCAGATCCCACTCTGGAAACACCATATATTTT.

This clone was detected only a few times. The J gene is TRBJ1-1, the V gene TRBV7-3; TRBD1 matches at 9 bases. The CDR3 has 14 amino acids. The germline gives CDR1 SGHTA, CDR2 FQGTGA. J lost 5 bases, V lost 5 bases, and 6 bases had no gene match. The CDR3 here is CASSLQGAGTEAFF. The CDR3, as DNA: TGTGCCAGCAGCCTACAGGGGGCGGGGACTGAAGCTTTCTTT. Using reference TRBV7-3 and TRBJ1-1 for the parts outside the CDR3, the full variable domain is GAGVSQTPSNKVTEKGKYVELRCDPISGHTALYWYRQSLGQGPEFLIYFQGTGAADDSGLPNDRFFAVRPEGSVSTLKIQRTERGDSAVYLCASSLQGAGTEAFFGQGTRLTVV.

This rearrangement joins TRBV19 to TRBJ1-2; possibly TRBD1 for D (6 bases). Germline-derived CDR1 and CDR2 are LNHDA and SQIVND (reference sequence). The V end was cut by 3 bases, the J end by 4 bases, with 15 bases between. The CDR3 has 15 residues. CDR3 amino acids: CASSMPGGAGYGYTF. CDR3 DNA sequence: TGTGCCAGTAGTATGCCGGGGGGCGCAGGCTATGGCTACACCTTC. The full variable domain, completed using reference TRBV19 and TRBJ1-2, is DGGITQSPKYLFRKEGQNVTLSCEQNLNHDAMYWYRQDPGQGLRLIYYSQIVNDFQKGDIAEGYSVSREKKESFPLTVTSAQKNPTAFYLCASSMPGGAGYGYTFGSGTRLTVV.

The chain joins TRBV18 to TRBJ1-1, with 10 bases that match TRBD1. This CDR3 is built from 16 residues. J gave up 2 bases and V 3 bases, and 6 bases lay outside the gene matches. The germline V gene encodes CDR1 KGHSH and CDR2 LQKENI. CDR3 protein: CASSPQTGGSNTEAFF. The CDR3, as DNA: TGTGCCAGCTCACCGCAGACAGGGGGCTCCAACACTGAAGCTTTCTTT.

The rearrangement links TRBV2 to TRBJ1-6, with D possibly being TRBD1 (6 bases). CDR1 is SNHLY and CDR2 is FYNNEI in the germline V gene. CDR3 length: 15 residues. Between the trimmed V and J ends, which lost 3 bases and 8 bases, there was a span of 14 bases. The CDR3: CASSEIGGADSPLHF. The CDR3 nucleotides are TGTGCCAGCAGTGAGATTGGGGGGGCTGATTCACCCCTCCACTTT.

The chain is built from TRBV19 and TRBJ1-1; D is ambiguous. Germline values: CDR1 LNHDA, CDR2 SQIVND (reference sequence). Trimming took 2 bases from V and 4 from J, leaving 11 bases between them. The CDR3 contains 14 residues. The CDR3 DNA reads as TGTGCCAGTAGTATAAGTCCCAGTGGCACTGAAGCTTTCTTT. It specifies CASSISPSGTEAFF.

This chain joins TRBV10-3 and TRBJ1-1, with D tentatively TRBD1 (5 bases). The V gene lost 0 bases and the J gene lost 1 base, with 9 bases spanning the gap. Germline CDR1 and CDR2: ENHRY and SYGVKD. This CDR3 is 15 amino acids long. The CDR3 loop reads CAISESLGGNTEAFF. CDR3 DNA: TGTGCCATCAGTGAGTCCCTGGGGGGGAACACTGAAGCTTTCTTT.

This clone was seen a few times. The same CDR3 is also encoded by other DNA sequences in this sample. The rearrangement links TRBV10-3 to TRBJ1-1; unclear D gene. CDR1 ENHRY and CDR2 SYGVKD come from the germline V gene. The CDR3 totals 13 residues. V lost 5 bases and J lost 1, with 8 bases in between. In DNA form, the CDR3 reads TGTGCCATCAGTAGGTCAGGGAACACTGAAGCTTTCTTT. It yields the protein CAISRSGNTEAFF.

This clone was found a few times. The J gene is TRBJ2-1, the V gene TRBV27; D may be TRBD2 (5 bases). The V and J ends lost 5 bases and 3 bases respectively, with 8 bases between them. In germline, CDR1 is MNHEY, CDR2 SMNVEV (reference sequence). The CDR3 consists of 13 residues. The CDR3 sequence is CASSLGVYNEQFF. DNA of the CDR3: TGTGCCAGCAGTCTCGGGGTCTACAATGAGCAGTTCTTC.

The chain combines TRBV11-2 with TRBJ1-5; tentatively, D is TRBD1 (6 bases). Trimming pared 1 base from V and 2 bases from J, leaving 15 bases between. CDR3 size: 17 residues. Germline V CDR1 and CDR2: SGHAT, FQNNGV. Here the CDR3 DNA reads TGTGCCAGCAGCTTAGGGTCCAGAGGGGGTGGCAATCAGCCCCAGCATTTT. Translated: CASSLGSRGGGNQPQHF.

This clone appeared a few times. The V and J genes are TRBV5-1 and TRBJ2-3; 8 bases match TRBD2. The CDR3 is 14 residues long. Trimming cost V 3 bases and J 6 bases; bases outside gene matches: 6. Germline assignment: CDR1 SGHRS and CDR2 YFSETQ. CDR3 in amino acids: CASSSPGRGDTQYF. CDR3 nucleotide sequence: TGCGCCAGCAGCTCACCCGGGAGGGGTGATACGCAGTATTTT.

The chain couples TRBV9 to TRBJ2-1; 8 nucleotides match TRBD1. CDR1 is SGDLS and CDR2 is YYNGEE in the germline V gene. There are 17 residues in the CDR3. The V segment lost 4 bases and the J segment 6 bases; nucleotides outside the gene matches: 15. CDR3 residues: CASSSPRTGRVSNEQFF. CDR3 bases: TGTGCCAGCAGCTCTCCGAGGACAGGGAGAGTTTCCAATGAGCAGTTCTTC. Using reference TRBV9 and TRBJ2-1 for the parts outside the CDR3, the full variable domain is DSGVTQTPKHLITATGQRVTLRCSPRSGDLSVYWYQQSLDQGLQFLIQYYNGEERAKGNILERFSAQQFPDLHSELNLSSLELGDSALYFCASSSPRTGRVSNEQFFGPGTRLTVL.

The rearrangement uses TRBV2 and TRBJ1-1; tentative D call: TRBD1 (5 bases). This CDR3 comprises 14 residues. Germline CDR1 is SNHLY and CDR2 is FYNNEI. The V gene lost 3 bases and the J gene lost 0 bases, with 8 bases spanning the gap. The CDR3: CASSDGHMNTEAFF. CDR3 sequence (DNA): TGTGCCAGCAGTGACGGACATATGAACACTGAAGCTTTCTTT.

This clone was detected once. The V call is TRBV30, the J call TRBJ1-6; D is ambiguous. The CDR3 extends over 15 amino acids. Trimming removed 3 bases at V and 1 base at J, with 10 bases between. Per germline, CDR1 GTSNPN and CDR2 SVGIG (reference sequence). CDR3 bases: TGTGCCTGGAGGCCCTCGGGGTCCTATAATTCACCCCTCCACTTT. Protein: CAWRPSGSYNSPLHF.

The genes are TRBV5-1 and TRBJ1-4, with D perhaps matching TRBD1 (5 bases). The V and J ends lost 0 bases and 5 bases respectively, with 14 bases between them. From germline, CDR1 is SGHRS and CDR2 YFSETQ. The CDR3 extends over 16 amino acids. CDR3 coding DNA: TGCGCCAGCAGCTTGGAGAGGGGCGGACTAAATGAAAAACTGTTTTTT. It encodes CASSLERGGLNEKLFF. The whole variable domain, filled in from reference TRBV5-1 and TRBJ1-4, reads KAGVTQTPRYLIKTRGQQVTLSCSPISGHRSVSWYQQTPGQGLQFLFEYFSETQRNKGNFPGRFSGRQFSNSRSEMNVSTLELGDSALYLCASSLERGGLNEKLFFGSGTQLSVL.

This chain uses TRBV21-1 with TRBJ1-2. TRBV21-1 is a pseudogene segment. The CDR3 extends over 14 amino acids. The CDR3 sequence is CARTGGSSGYGYTF. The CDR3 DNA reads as TGTGCCCGAACCGGGGGATCGTCGGGCTATGGCTACACCTTC.

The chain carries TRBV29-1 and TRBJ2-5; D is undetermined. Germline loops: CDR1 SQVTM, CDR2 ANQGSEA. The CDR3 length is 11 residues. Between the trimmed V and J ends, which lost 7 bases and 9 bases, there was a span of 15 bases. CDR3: CSALAPLAQYF. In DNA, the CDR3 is TGCAGCGCCCTGGCCCCTTTGGCCCAGTACTTC. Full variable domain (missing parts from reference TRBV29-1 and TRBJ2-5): SAVISQKPSRDICQRGTSLTIQCQVDSQVTMMFWYRQQPGQSLTLIATANQGSEATYESGFVIDKFPISRPNLTFSTLTVSNMSPEDSSIYLCSALAPLAQYFGPGTRLLVL.

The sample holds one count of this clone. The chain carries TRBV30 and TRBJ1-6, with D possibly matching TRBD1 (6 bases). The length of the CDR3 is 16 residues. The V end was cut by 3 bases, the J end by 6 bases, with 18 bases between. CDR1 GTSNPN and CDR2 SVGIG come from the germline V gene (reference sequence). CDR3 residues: CAWRRPQGYGNSPLHF. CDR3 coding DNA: TGTGCCTGGAGAAGACCCCAGGGGTACGGTAATTCACCCCTCCACTTT.

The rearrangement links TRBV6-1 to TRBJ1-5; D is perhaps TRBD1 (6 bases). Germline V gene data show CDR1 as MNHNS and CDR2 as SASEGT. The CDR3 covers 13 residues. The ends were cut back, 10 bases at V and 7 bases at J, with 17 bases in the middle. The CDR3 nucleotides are TGTGCCACCGTTACAGGGAGGGTCCAGCCCCAGCATTTT. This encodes CATVTGRVQPQHF.

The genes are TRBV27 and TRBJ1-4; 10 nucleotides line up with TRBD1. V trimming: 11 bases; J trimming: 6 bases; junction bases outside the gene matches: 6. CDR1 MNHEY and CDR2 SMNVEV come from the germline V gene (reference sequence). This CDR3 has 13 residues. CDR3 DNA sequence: TGTGCCGCCCGGGACAGGGGTGATGAAAAACTGTTTTTT. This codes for CAARDRGDEKLFF.